These T cell receptor beta chains were read from a single sample in a study of T cell repertoires in cytomegalovirus infection. TCRdb re-called the reads with MiXCR, one entry per CDR3 protein. The sample lists roughly 160,000 distinct CDR3 sequences, less than 25% seen once, with about 25% in the top ten. For these TCRs, the target antigens are not known. The source was CD8+ T cells from cultured PBMCs, collected from culture after CMV antigen stimulation. These receptors all come from a human donor in good health (CMV status not recorded). Some clones in this sample may be carry-over from other donors' samples. The CDR3 runs from the conserved cysteine through the conserved F or W. D genes are given only for firm matches. Clone sizes are given selectively: once, few, many, or a class where the clone is expanded.

>TRBD1|TRBV7-2|TRBJ1-5|few
CASSSLDRARDQPQHF
TGTGCCAGCAGCTCCTTGGACAGGGCGAGGGATCAGCCCCAGCATTTT
>TRBD1|TRBV20-1|TRBJ1-2|few
CSASPRDSIYRYTF
TGCAGTGCTAGCCCCCGGGACAGCATCTATCGCTACACCTTC
>-|TRBV7-2|TRBJ1-2|-
CASSPGLSYGYTF
TGTGCCAGCAGCCCCGGACTGAGCTATGGCTACACCTTC
>-|TRBV15|TRBJ2-6|many
CATSREGSSGANVLTF
TGTGCCACCAGCAGAGAAGGATCGTCCGGGGCCAACGTCCTGACTTTC
>-|TRBV7-9|TRBJ2-6|few
CASSSGASGANVLTF
TGTGCCAGCAGCTCAGGAGCCTCCGGGGCCAACGTCCTGACTTTC
>-|TRBV27|TRBJ1-1|few
CASSPPGAVNTEAFF
TGTGCCAGCAGTCCCCCCGGAGCGGTTAACACTGAAGCTTTCTTT
>-|TRBV15|TRBJ1-1|few
CATSRGIEGQWNTEAFF
TGTGCCACCAGCAGAGGGATTGAGGGACAATGGAACACTGAAGCTTTCTTT
>-|TRBV7-9|TRBJ2-3|few
CASSSTPQGFTDTQYF
TGTGCCAGCAGCTCAACTCCCCAGGGTTTCACAGATACGCAGTATTTT
>-|TRBV6-2/TRBV6-3|TRBJ2-7|-
CASSYIGTGYSYEQYF
TGTGCCAGCAGTTACATCGGGACGGGGTACTCCTACGAGCAGTACTTC
>TRBD2|TRBV7-2|TRBJ2-1|few
CASSPWTSGGRNNEQFF
TGTGCCAGCAGCCCCTGGACTAGCGGGGGGCGGAACAATGAGCAGTTCTTC
>-|TRBV6-2/TRBV6-3|TRBJ2-7|few
CASSYSTWDWTYEQYF
TGTGCCAGCAGTTACTCGACCTGGGACTGGACCTACGAGCAGTACTTC
>-|TRBV11-2|TRBJ2-7|-
CASGGGNTYEQYF
TGTGCCAGCGGAGGGGGAAACACCTACGAGCAGTACTTC
>TRBD2|TRBV28|TRBJ2-7|-
CASSPGLAREQYF
TGTGCCAGCAGTCCAGGACTAGCGCGGGAGCAGTACTTC
>TRBD1|TRBV6-2/TRBV6-3|TRBJ1-2|many
CASSYPADSGTALYGYTF
TGTGCCAGCAGTTACCCTGCGGACTCCGGGACAGCACTCTATGGCTACACCTTC
>-|TRBV7-9|TRBJ1-4|-
CASSTQETEKLFF
TGTGCCAGCAGCACCCAGGAAACCGAAAAACTGTTTTTT
>TRBD2|TRBV7-8|TRBJ2-1|few
CASFPGTSGNNEQFF
TGTGCCAGTTTCCCTGGGACTAGCGGGAACAATGAGCAGTTCTTC
>-|TRBV9|TRBJ1-5|-
CASSSRDSNQPQHF
TGTGCCAGCAGCTCCCGGGACAGCAATCAGCCCCAGCATTTT
>TRBD1|TRBV20-1|TRBJ2-3|few
CSAPTGGTETSTDTQYF
TGCAGTGCGCCTACAGGGGGCACCGAGACTAGCACAGATACGCAGTATTTT
>-|TRBV7-2|TRBJ1-4|few
CASSPHLTGNEKLFF
TGTGCCAGCAGCCCCCACCTCACTGGAAATGAAAAACTGTTTTTT
>TRBD1|TRBV4-1|TRBJ1-1|-
CASSQATGGTEAFF
TGCGCCAGCAGCCAAGCGACAGGGGGCACTGAAGCTTTCTTT
>-|TRBV7-6|TRBJ2-7|-
CPSSFTGYEQYF
TGTCCCAGCAGCTTTACGGGTTACGAGCAGTACTTC
>TRBD2|TRBV6-2/TRBV6-3|TRBJ2-1|-
CASSYGWSGVSYNEQFF
TGTGCCAGCAGTTACGGCTGGAGCGGGGTTTCCTACAATGAGCAGTTCTTC
>-|TRBV12-5|TRBJ2-7|-
CASGLIGSPDHEQYF
TGTGCTAGTGGTTTGATCGGGTCCCCCGACCACGAGCAGTACTTC
>-|TRBV12-3/TRBV12-4|TRBJ1-1|few
CASTRGGPFAFF
TGTGCCAGCACCCGGGGAGGGCCTTTCGCTTTCTTT
>TRBD2|TRBV7-6|TRBJ2-7|-
CASSPRLAGEYEQYF
TGTGCCAGCAGCCCACGTCTAGCGGGGGAATACGAGCAGTACTTC
>-|TRBV7-2|TRBJ1-5|few
CASSLGGGGRNQPQHF
TGTGCCAGCAGCTTAGGGGGCGGGGGCCGCAATCAGCCCCAGCATTTT
>-|TRBV7-8|TRBJ1-5|few
CASSSTRSPGYNQPQHF
TGTGCCAGCAGCTCCACGAGGAGTCCAGGGTACAATCAGCCCCAGCATTTT
>-|TRBV6-5|TRBJ2-7|few
CASSPLGRPDYEQYF
TGTGCCAGCAGTCCCCTTGGCAGGCCGGACTACGAGCAGTACTTC
>-|TRBV7-9|TRBJ1-1|many
CASSLVAGAGTEAFF
TGTGCCAGCAGCTTAGTGGCGGGGGCAGGCACTGAAGCTTTCTTT
>-|TRBV11-2|TRBJ2-6|few
CASSPKGLSSGANVLTF
TGTGCCAGCAGCCCAAAGGGGTTAAGCTCTGGGGCCAACGTCCTGACTTTC
>TRBD1|TRBV11-2|TRBJ1-1|few
CASSWGTVEAFF
TGTGCCAGCAGCTGGGGGACAGTTGAAGCTTTCTTT
>-|TRBV6-6|TRBJ2-1|few
CASSYLAGYNEQFF
TGTGCCAGCAGTTACTTGGCTGGATACAATGAGCAGTTCTTC
>-|TRBV10-3|TRBJ1-2|-
CAISASGAAPNYGYTF
TGTGCCATCAGTGCGTCGGGGGCAGCGCCCAACTATGGCTACACCTTC
>TRBD2|TRBV12-3/TRBV12-4|TRBJ2-2|-
CASSPLAGGNTGELFF
TGTGCCAGCAGTCCGCTTGCGGGGGGTAACACCGGGGAGCTGTTTTTT
>-|TRBV15|TRBJ1-5|-
CATSRDDGQPQHF
TGTGCCACCAGCAGAGATGACGGTCAGCCCCAGCATTTT
>-|TRBV7-7|TRBJ1-1|many
CASSLQWNTEAFF
TGTGCCAGCAGCTTACAGTGGAACACTGAAGCTTTCTTT
>-|TRBV6-5|TRBJ2-2|-
CASSYTATGANTGELFF
TGTGCCAGCAGTTACACAGCGACAGGCGCGAACACCGGGGAGCTGTTTTTT
>-|TRBV20-1|TRBJ2-3|-
CSARIDTQYF
TGCAGTGCTAGAATCGATACGCAGTATTTT
>-|TRBV27|TRBJ2-1|few
CASSPTGTAYNEQFF
TGTGCCAGCAGTCCGACCGGGACGGCGTACAATGAGCAGTTCTTC
>-|TRBV2|TRBJ2-7|few
CARGGKHGPTYEQYF
TGTGCCAGAGGGGGGAAACACGGACCGACCTACGAGCAGTACTTC
>TRBD1|TRBV5-6|TRBJ1-2|-
CASSSTGVSGYTF
TGTGCCAGCAGTTCCACAGGGGTGTCTGGCTACACCTTC
>-|TRBV12-3/TRBV12-4|TRBJ2-7|-
CASSWGPSYEQYF
TGTGCCAGCAGTTGGGGCCCCTCCTACGAGCAGTACTTC
>TRBD1|TRBV7-6|TRBJ2-1|-
CASSSKSFRGRSVNEQFF
TGTGCCAGCAGCTCGAAATCGTTCAGGGGGCGATCGGTCAATGAGCAGTTCTTC
>-|TRBV6-1|TRBJ1-5|-
CASNLVSGGNQPQHF
TGTGCCAGCAATCTCGTTTCGGGGGGCAATCAGCCCCAGCATTTT
>-|TRBV7-2|TRBJ1-1|few
CASSFTGRVAEAFF
TGTGCCAGCAGCTTCACAGGGAGAGTAGCTGAAGCTTTCTTT
>-|TRBV7-9|TRBJ2-5|-
CASSLRDRETQYF
TGTGCCAGCAGCTTGAGGGATAGGGAGACCCAGTACTTC
>TRBD1|TRBV9|TRBJ2-5|-
CASSVGGTGGSETQYF
TGTGCCAGCAGCGTAGGAGGGACAGGGGGGTCGGAGACCCAGTACTTC
>-|TRBV4-3|TRBJ1-4|-
CASSQDPGARPEKLFF
TGCGCCAGCAGCCAAGACCCGGGAGCGAGACCTGAAAAACTGTTTTTT
>-|TRBV11-1|TRBJ2-7|many
CASSLGGHEQYF
TGTGCCAGCAGCCTCGGGGGACACGAGCAGTACTTC
>-|TRBV7-2|TRBJ1-3|-
CASSLGVSGNTIYF
TGTGCCAGCAGCTTAGGCGTCTCTGGAAACACCATATATTTT
>-|TRBV7-2|TRBJ2-3|-
CASSLRNGADTQYF
TGTGCCAGCAGCTTACGCAACGGGGCGGATACGCAGTATTTT
>-|TRBV12-3/TRBV12-4|TRBJ2-3|-
CASSETSDTQYF
TGTGCCAGCAGTGAGACATCGGATACGCAGTATTTT
>-|TRBV6-5|TRBJ2-5|-
CASSYSSSEETQYF
TGTGCCAGCAGTTACTCGAGCAGTGAAGAGACCCAGTACTTC
>-|TRBV12-3/TRBV12-4|TRBJ1-2|few
CASSLTAIGYTF
TGTGCCAGCAGTTTGACAGCAATTGGTTACACCTTC
>-|TRBV7-4|TRBJ2-2|-
CASSLPDRANTGELFF
TGTGCCAGCAGCTTACCCGACAGAGCCAACACCGGGGAGCTGTTTTTT